The T cell receptor (beta chain) under discussion was sequenced for a study of blood T cell repertoires in COVID-19. Study-wide background: Acute and convalescent COVID-19 specimens originated in the United States, Italy and Spain. T cells, B-cell-depleted T cells, or PBMCs provided the cDNA or gDNA that served as material.

This CDR3 is built from 13 residues. Trimming took 5 bases from V and 6 from J, leaving 14 bases between them. Germline CDR1 reads GTSNPN; CDR2 reads SVGIG (reference sequence). Source study methods: Using reference gene primer amplification, nucleated cell counts were estimated. Sequencing was performed with immunoSEQ multiplex PCR; in TCRdb, only in-frame clones are kept and a portion is missing. That table gives V, J and clone size, and the DNA gave D and trimming. The table shows tens of thousands of clones, with around 89% occurring only once. This clone was observed a few times. The material sequenced was peripheral blood. This chain connects TRBV30 to TRBJ1-5; D possibly corresponds to TRBD1 (6 bases). The source is an older man with active or convalescent COVID-19. CDR3 region: CAWARGGGQPQHF. Here the CDR3 DNA reads TGTGCCTGGGCAAGGGGGGGAGGTCAGCCCCAGCATTTT.